The TCR beta chain described here comes from a study of cytomegalovirus exposure and HLA in healthy donors. Study conclusions and caveats: Specificity of three CMV-associated chains for CMV antigens was verified in vitro. Productive rates of about 87% or about 30% were seen for most TCR beta V segments in an earlier analysis. With DRB1 most and HLA-C fewest, TCR association rates differed between HLA loci in a later analysis.

Trimming removed 4 bases at V and 0 bases at J, with 10 bases between. This CDR3 contains 16 residues. Germline values: CDR1 MDHEN, CDR2 SYDVKM. With regard to this clone: As yet, its antigen is unknown.

The PCR was carried out with 60 Vbeta primers and 13 Jbeta primers. Assay used: immunoSEQ multiplex PCR; TCRdb lists only in-frame clones, some missing. The sample has 98,000 or so clones; approximately 79% are singletons. Source material: PBMCs. The TCR sequence derives from a man between 60 and 75 years old in good health and CMV-seropositive. The V and J genes are TRBV28 and TRBJ2-6; D gene unclear. CDR3 loop: CASSSVILSGANVLTF. The CDR3 bases are TGTGCCAGCAGTTCGGTCATCCTCTCTGGGGCCAACGTCCTGACTTTC.